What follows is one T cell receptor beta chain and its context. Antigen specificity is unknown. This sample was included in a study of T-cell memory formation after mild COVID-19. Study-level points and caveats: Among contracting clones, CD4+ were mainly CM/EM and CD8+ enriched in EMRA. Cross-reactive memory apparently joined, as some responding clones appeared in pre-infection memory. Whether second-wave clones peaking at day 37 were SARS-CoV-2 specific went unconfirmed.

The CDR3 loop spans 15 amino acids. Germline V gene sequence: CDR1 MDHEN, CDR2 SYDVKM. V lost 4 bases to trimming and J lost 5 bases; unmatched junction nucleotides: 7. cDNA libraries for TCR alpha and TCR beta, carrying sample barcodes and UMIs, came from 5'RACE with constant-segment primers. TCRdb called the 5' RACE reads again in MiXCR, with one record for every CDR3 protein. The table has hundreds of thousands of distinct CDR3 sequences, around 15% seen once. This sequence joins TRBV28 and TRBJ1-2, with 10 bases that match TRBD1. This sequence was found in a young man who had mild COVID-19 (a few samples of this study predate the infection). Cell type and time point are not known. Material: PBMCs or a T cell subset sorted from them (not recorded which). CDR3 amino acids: CASSSGTGVGYGYTF. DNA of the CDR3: TGTGCCAGCAGTTCCGGGACAGGGGTCGGATATGGCTACACCTTC.